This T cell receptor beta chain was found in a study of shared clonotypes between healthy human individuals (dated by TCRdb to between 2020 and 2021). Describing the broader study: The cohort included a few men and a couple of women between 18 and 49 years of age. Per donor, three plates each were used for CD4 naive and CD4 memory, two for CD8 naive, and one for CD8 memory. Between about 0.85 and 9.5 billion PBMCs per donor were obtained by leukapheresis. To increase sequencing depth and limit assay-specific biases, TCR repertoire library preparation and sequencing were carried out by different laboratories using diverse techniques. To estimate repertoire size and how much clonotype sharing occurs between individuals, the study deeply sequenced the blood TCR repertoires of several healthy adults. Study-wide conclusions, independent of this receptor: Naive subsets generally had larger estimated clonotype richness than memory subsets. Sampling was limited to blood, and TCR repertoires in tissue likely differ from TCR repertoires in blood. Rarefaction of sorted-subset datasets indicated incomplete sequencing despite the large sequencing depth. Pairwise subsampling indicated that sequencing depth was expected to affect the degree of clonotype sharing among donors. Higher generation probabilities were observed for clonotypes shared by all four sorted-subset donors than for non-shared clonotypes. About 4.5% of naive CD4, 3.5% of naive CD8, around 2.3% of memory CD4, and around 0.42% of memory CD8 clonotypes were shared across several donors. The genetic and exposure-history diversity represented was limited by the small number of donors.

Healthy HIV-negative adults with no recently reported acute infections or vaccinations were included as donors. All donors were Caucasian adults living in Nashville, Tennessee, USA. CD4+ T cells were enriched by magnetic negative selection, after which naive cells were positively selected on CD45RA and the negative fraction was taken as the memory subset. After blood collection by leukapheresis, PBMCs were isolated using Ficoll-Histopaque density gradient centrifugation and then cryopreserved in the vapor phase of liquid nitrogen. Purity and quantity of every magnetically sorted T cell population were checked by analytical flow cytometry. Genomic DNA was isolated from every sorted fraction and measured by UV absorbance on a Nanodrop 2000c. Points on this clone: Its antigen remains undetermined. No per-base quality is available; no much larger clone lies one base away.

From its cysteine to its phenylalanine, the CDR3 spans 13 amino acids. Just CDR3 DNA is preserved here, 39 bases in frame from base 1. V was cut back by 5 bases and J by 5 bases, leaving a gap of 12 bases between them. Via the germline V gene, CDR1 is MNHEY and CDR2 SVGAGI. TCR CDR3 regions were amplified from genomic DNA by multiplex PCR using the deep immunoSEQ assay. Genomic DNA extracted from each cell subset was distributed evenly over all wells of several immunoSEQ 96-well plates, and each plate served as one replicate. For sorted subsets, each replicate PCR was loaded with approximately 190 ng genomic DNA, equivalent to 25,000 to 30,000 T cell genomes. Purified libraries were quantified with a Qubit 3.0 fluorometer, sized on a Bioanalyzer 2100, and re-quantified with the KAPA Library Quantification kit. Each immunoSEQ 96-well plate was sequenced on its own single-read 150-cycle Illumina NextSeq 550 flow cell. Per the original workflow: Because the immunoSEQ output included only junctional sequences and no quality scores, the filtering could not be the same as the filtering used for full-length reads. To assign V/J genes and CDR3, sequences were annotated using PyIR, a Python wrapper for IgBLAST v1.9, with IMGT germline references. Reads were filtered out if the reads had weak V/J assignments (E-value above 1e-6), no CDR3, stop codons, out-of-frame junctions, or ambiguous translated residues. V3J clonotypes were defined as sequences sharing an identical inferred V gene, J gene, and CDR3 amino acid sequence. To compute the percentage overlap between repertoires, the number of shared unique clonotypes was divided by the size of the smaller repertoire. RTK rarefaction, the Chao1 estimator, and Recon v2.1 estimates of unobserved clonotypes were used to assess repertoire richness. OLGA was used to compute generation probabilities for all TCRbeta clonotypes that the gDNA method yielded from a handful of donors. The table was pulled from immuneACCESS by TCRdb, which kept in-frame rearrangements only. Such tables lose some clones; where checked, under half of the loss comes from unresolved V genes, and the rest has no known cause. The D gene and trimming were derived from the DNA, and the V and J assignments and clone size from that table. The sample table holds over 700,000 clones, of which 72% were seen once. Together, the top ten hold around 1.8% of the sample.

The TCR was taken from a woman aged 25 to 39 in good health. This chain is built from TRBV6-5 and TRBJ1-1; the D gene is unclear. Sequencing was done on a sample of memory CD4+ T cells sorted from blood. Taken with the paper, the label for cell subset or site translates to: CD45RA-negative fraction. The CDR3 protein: CASSRLRATEAFF. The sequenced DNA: TGTGCCAGCAGTCGACTGCGGGCTACTGAAGCTTTCTTT.